This record concerns one T cell receptor (beta chain) sequence. The antigen is undetermined. This CDR3 is 14 amino acids long. Trimming removed 3 bases at V and 4 bases at J, with 13 bases between. CDR1 and CDR2 (germline): DFQATT, SNEGSKA (reference sequence). Assay used: immunoSEQ multiplex PCR; TCRdb lists only in-frame clones, some missing. The data hold 150,000 to 200,000 clones, with about 89% observed a single time. The sample is drawn from a study of T cell responses to AZD1222 COVID-19 vaccine. Findings and caveats of the study: The CD4 TCRs associated with vaccination extended across spike and predominated at 160-218 and 743-854.

The gene calls are TRBV20-1 and TRBJ1-5, with a weak D call TRBD1 (5 bases). The clonotype originates from an adult in good health. Material: peripheral blood, obtained on day 0 of AZD1222 vaccination. CDR3 sequence: CSASKGRINQPQHF. CDR3 in DNA: TGCAGTGCTAGTAAGGGACGGATTAATCAGCCCCAGCATTTT.